These 21 T cell receptor beta chains originate from one sample sequenced in a study of cytomegalovirus exposure and HLA in healthy donors. Assay used: immunoSEQ multiplex PCR; TCRdb lists only in-frame clones, some missing. The sample lists about 150,000 clones, more than 70% occurring once. The sequenced sample was PBMCs. These receptors were taken from a human donor in good health.

V and J are TRBV18 and TRBJ1-4, with a tentative D call TRBD1 (6 bases). This CDR3 contains 15 residues. Germline V CDR1 and CDR2: KGHSH, LQKENI. V lost 7 bases, J lost 0 bases, and 12 bases lay in between. CDR3 region: CASFRTVATNEKLFF. In DNA, the CDR3 is TGTGCCAGCTTCCGGACAGTTGCAACTAATGAAAAACTGTTTTTT.

The chain uses TRBV7-9 and TRBJ2-7; no clear D. CDR1 is SEHNR and CDR2 is FQNEAQ in the germline V gene (reference sequence). CDR3 length: 11 residues. V gave up 5 bases and J gave up 3 bases, with 5 bases separating them. CDR3 residues: CASSPYYEQYF. CDR3 sequence (DNA): TGTGCCAGCAGCCCTTACTACGAGCAGTACTTC.

The genes are TRBV4-2 and TRBJ2-7; 9 bases are shared with TRBD2. Germline-derived CDR1 and CDR2 are LGHNA and YNFKEQ. This CDR3 has 17 residues. With V trimmed by 6 bases and J by 4 bases, 16 bases remained unmatched. Here the CDR3 DNA reads TGTGCCAGCAGACCAGGGAGCGGGGGGCCCGACCTATACGAGCAGTACTTC. It codes for CASRPGSGGPDLYEQYF.

The chain uses TRBV27 and TRBJ2-5; TRBD1 matches 9 bases. This CDR3 has 15 residues. V lost 6 bases to trimming and J lost 1 base; unmatched junction nucleotides: 6. Germline CDR1 is MNHEY and CDR2 is SMNVEV (reference sequence). The CDR3 here is CASRLGQGIQETQYF. For the CDR3, the DNA is TGTGCCAGCAGACTAGGACAGGGGATCCAAGAGACCCAGTACTTC.

The chain employs TRBV4-1 and TRBJ2-7; 11 bases match TRBD2. J gave up 4 bases and V 2 bases, and 13 bases lay outside the gene matches. From germline, CDR1 is MGHRA and CDR2 YSYEKL. The CDR3 runs 18 residues. CDR3 in amino acids: CASSQKQFEVAGGYEQYF. CDR3 nucleotide sequence: TGCGCCAGCAGCCAAAAACAATTCGAGGTAGCGGGAGGGTACGAGCAGTACTTC.

This chain connects TRBV28 to TRBJ2-2, with 10 positions matching TRBD1. CDR3 length equals 15 residues. CDR1 and CDR2 (germline): MDHEN, SYDVKM. The V gene end was trimmed by 3 bases and the J gene end by 9 bases; junction bases not matched to a gene: 7. The CDR3 is CASSLVDRGQWELFF. The CDR3 DNA is TGTGCCAGCAGTTTGGTCGACAGGGGGCAATGGGAGCTGTTTTTT.

V and J are TRBV15 and TRBJ2-5, with D perhaps matching TRBD2 (6 bases). The CDR3 sequence is 16 residues long. CDR1 and CDR2 from the germline V gene are LNHNV and YYDKDF (reference sequence). The V gene lost 3 bases and the J gene lost 4 bases, with 18 bases spanning the gap. CDR3 region: CATSRRRWLAIETQYF. As DNA, the CDR3 is TGTGCCACCAGCAGGCGTCGGTGGCTAGCGATAGAGACCCAGTACTTC.

The V gene is TRBV28, the J gene TRBJ2-1; D perhaps matches TRBD1 (6 bases). Germline V gives CDR1 MDHEN, CDR2 SYDVKM. This CDR3 is 14 amino acids long. V lost 8 bases to trimming and J lost 6 bases, with 17 bases between them. DNA of the CDR3: TGTGCCAGCGTTGACAGGTCGTCCCTCAATGAGCAGTTCTTC. As protein: CASVDRSSLNEQFF.

V is TRBV2 and J is TRBJ2-3, with TRBD2 as a possible D gene (6 bases). This CDR3 comprises 14 residues. Trimming left V 6 bases short and J 2 bases short, with 12 bases between. The germline V gene has CDR1 SNHLY and CDR2 FYNNEI. The CDR3 nucleotides read TGTGCCAGCAGGGAGGGCCTAAACACAGATACGCAGTATTTT. Its protein product is CASREGLNTDTQYF.

The V call is TRBV6-5, the J call TRBJ1-1; 7 bases are a match to TRBD1. Germline loops: CDR1 MNHEY, CDR2 SVGAGI. The V segment lost 0 bases and the J segment 1 base; nucleotides outside the gene matches: 5. This CDR3 is 16 amino acids long. CDR3 bases: TGTGCCAGCAGTTACTCGATCTACAGGGGGAACACTGAAGCTTTCTTT. Its translation is CASSYSIYRGNTEAFF.

The rearrangement uses TRBV30 and TRBJ2-1; 10 positions agree with TRBD2. The CDR3 has 15 amino acids. The V gene's germline CDR1 is GTSNPN and CDR2 SVGIG (reference sequence). The ends lost 0 bases at V and 5 bases at J; junction bases unmatched: 4. CDR3 region: CAWSVGSGRNNEQFF. The DNA of the CDR3 is TGTGCCTGGAGTGTGGGTAGCGGGAGGAACAATGAGCAGTTCTTC. The variable domain in full, with the rest retrieved from reference TRBV30 and TRBJ2-1, is SQTIHQWPATLVQPVGSPLSLECTVEGTSNPNLYWYRQAAGRGLQLLFYSVGIGQISSEVPQNLSASRPQDRQFILSSKKLLLSDSGFYLCAWSVGSGRNNEQFFGPGTRLTVL.

The rearrangement uses TRBV19 and TRBJ2-2; no firm D call. The CDR3 is 12 residues long. Trimming took off 3 bases at V and 5 bases at J, with 4 bases between the two ends. CDR1 is LNHDA and CDR2 is SQIVND in the germline V gene (reference sequence). The CDR3 is CASSIRTGELFF. In DNA, the CDR3 is TGTGCCAGTAGTATCCGTACCGGGGAGCTGTTTTTT.

A single count supports this clone. The chain uses TRBV30 and TRBJ1-2; 7 bases fit TRBD1. The trim removed 2 bases at V and 4 bases at J, leaving 4 bases unmatched. The germline V gene has CDR1 GTSNPN and CDR2 SVGIG (reference sequence). This CDR3 has 13 residues. The CDR3 bases are TGTGCCTGGAGTAGGGACAGCCTCTATGGCTACACCTTC. Translated: CAWSRDSLYGYTF.

This chain uses TRBV7-9 with TRBJ1-4; TRBD1 agrees at 7 bases. CDR3 length: 13 amino acids. V shed 1 base, J shed 8 bases, and the junction held 1 base outside the gene matches. Germline V CDR1 and CDR2: SEHNR, FQNEAQ (reference sequence). The CDR3 here is CASSLDRGEKLFF. The CDR3 DNA follows: TGTGCCAGCAGCTTAGACAGGGGCGAAAAACTGTTTTTT.

The genes are TRBV7-9 and TRBJ2-4; D might be TRBD2 (7 bases). V was shortened by 5 bases and J by 9 bases, with 14 bases between the two germline ends. In germline, CDR1 is SEHNR, CDR2 FQNEAQ (reference sequence). The CDR3 totals 13 residues. The CDR3 region is CASSAEGEGIQYF. The CDR3 nucleotides are TGTGCCAGCAGCGCCGAGGGGGAGGGCATTCAGTACTTC.

J is TRBJ2-7 and V is TRBV5-6, with D perhaps TRBD2 (7 bases). CDR3 size: 12 residues. Germline V gene sequence: CDR1 SGHDT, CDR2 YYEEEE. Trimming removed 7 bases at V and 3 bases at J, with 11 bases between. The CDR3 DNA sequence: TGTGCCAGCTTAGGGGGGGACTACGAGCAGTACTTC. Protein: CASLGGDYEQYF.

V usage is TRBV5-1 and J usage is TRBJ2-4, with D possibly TRBD1 on 5 matching bases. Germline CDR1 and CDR2: SGHRS and YFSETQ. V was cut by 1 base and J by 5 bases, with 10 bases left in between. This CDR3 has 14 amino acids. CDR3 sequence: CASSLSTGENIQYF. The CDR3 DNA reads as TGCGCCAGCAGCTTGAGTACAGGCGAAAACATTCAGTACTTC.

The chain joins TRBV20-1 to TRBJ2-7; D is unresolved. The germline V and J ends were trimmed by 3 bases and 2 bases, with 5 bases remaining between them. Germline V gene sequence: CDR1 DFQATT, CDR2 SNEGSKA (reference sequence). The CDR3 sequence is 11 residues long. As DNA, the CDR3 is TGCAGTGCTAGTACAGCCTACGAGCAGTACTTC. As protein: CSASTAYEQYF.

The J gene is TRBJ2-5, the V gene TRBV5-1; no definite D call. Germline V gives CDR1 SGHRS, CDR2 YFSETQ. Trimming stripped 5 bases from V and 5 bases from J, with 13 bases between. The CDR3 length is 13 residues. CDR3 protein: CASSLGSLETQYF. Written as DNA, the CDR3 is TGCGCCAGCAGTCTGGGCAGCCTGGAGACCCAGTACTTC.

The V call is TRBV6-5, the J call TRBJ1-1; TRBD1 matches 10 bases. V trimming: 4 bases; J trimming: 5 bases; junction bases outside the gene matches: 7. From germline, CDR1 is MNHEY and CDR2 SVGAGI. This CDR3 is 15 amino acids long. CDR3 protein: CASSSEGTGETEAFF. The DNA for the CDR3 is TGTGCCAGCAGTTCGGAGGGGACAGGGGAGACTGAAGCTTTCTTT.

The gene calls are TRBV6-5 and TRBJ2-1; perhaps TRBD2 as D (5 bases). Looked up from germline, CDR1 is MNHEY and CDR2 is SVGAGI. V shed 6 bases and J shed 0 bases, with 12 bases lying between them. There are 15 residues in the CDR3. CDR3 amino acids: CASRNSGSSYNEQFF. Here the CDR3 DNA reads TGTGCCAGCAGGAACTCGGGGAGCTCCTACAATGAGCAGTTCTTC.